The subject of this entry is one TCR beta chain. Using immunoSEQ multiplex PCR, the repertoire was profiled, and TCRdb retains in-frame clones only, with some absent. This table holds roughly 25,000 clones, 70% to 80% found once. This sample was taken from a study of somatic mutations in cytotoxic T cells in rheumatoid arthritis. The CDR3 loop spans 14 amino acids. V was pared by 1 base and J by 7 bases, with 3 bases of the junction left unmatched. CDR1 SGHTA and CDR2 FQGTGA come from the germline V gene. The source is a woman between 18 and 29 years old in good health. Input material: CD8+ T cells sorted from blood. V gene TRBV7-3 combines with J gene TRBJ2-1; 8 bases line up with TRBD2. This chain's CDR3 is CASSLNGGGNEQFF. CDR3 DNA sequence: TGTGCCAGCAGCTTAAACGGGGGGGGGAATGAGCAGTTCTTC.